This T cell receptor (beta chain) was sequenced during a study of T cells in localized non-small cell lung cancer. Study results and caveats: Uninvolved adjacent lung had the highest recorded T cell clonality, with tumor below it. Longer overall survival associated with higher blood T cell density; shorter survival with higher adjacent-lung clonality. In adjacent lung, a median roughly 60 of the top 100 tumor clones were found.

Germline V gene lookup returns CDR1 LNHDA and CDR2 SQIVND (reference sequence). This CDR3 has 14 residues. V lost 3 bases, J lost 3 bases, and 11 bases lay in between. Assay: immunoSEQ multiplex PCR; the TCRdb copy retains only in-frame clones and omits some. This table has about 1,400 clones, around 20% appearing once. By sample fraction, this clone is large. What it binds is not known. The receptor's source is a male donor at least 60 years old with stage I squamous cell lung carcinoma. The sequenced sample was normal lung tissue next to the tumor, obtained before any cancer treatment. The genes are TRBV19 and TRBJ1-1; D gene unclear. This CDR3 reads CASSIWGLDTEAFF. DNA for the CDR3: TGTGCCAGTAGTATTTGGGGTCTGGACACTGAAGCTTTCTTT. Full variable domain (outside the CDR3, taken from reference TRBV19 and TRBJ1-1): DGGITQSPKYLFRKEGQNVTLSCEQNLNHDAMYWYRQDPGQGLRLIYYSQIVNDFQKGDIAEGYSVSREKKESFPLTVTSAQKNPTAFYLCASSIWGLDTEAFFGQGTRLTVV.